One sample yielded the 12 T cell receptor beta chains listed below, sequenced in a study of blood T cell repertoires in COVID-19. Some clones are missing from TCRdb's copy, which holds only in-frame ones; the method was immunoSEQ multiplex PCR. The repertoire holds about 8,700 clones, 91% seen once, with around 3.8% in the top ten. The sequencing sample was made of peripheral blood. The receptors here all came from a woman aged 50 to 60 with active COVID-19.

Comment on this clone: At one end, the junction sequence differs from germline, possibly due to a read error. CDR3 sequence (DNA): TGTGCTAGCAGCCCCACTAGCGGAGAGACCCAGTACTTC. It translates to CASSPTSGETQYF. The V gene is TRBV7-7, the J gene TRBJ2-5; TRBD2 matches 8 bases. The CDR3 covers 13 residues. Germline CDR1 SSHAT, CDR2 FNYEAQ (reference sequence).

V and J are TRBV29-1 and TRBJ1-1; 7 positions agree with TRBD1. This CDR3 has 13 amino acids. Trimming cost V 4 bases and J 1 base; bases outside gene matches: 3. CDR1 and CDR2 (germline): SQVTM, ANQGSEA. In DNA form, the CDR3 reads TGCAGCGTTGGTAGACAGGGGAACACTGAAGCTTTCTTT. Translation gives CSVGRQGNTEAFF.

This chain joins TRBV28 and TRBJ2-3; TRBD1 agrees at 9 bases. CDR1 and CDR2 from the germline V gene are MDHEN and SYDVKM. The CDR3 extends over 14 amino acids. With 1 base clipped from V and 5 bases from J, the junction kept 1 base outside the gene matches. CDR3 sequence reads: CASSLYRGRDTQYF. The CDR3 nucleotides are TGTGCCAGCAGTTTATACAGGGGGCGAGATACGCAGTATTTT. The complete variable domain, with remaining parts taken from reference TRBV28 and TRBJ2-3, reads DVKVTQSSRYLVKRTGEKVFLECVQDMDHENMFWYRQDPGLGLRLIYFSYDVKMKEKGDIPEGYSVSREKKERFSLILESASTNQTSMYLCASSLYRGRDTQYFGPGTRLTVL.

The chain has TRBV19 and TRBJ2-1, with 7 bases matching TRBD2. CDR3 length: 12 amino acids. Per germline, CDR1 LNHDA and CDR2 SQIVND (reference sequence). Trimming cost V 6 bases and J 8 bases; bases outside gene matches: 4. CDR3 DNA: TGTGCCAGTAGGGGAGGGGTCCATGAGCAGTTCTTC. It yields the protein CASRGGVHEQFF.

The chain joins TRBV5-4 to TRBJ2-7; TRBD2 matches at 8 bases. Germline trimming cut 4 bases from V and 2 bases from J; bases unmatched to any gene: 5. This CDR3 is 14 amino acids long. CDR1 and CDR2 (germline): SGHNT, YYREEE (reference sequence). CDR3 sequence: CASSPSGYPYEQYF. The DNA for the CDR3 is TGTGCCAGCAGCCCTAGCGGGTATCCCTACGAGCAGTACTTC.

The genes are TRBV18 and TRBJ1-1, with 7 positions matching TRBD1. J was trimmed by 4 bases and V by 6 bases; bases with no gene match: 11. The CDR3 is 15 amino acids. Looked up from germline, CDR1 is KGHSH and CDR2 is LQKENI. The CDR3 loop is CASSPKTGWSTEAFF. The CDR3 DNA sequence: TGTGCCAGCTCGCCTAAGACAGGGTGGAGCACTGAAGCTTTCTTT. Based on the CDR3 plus reference TRBV18 and TRBJ1-1, the full variable domain is NAGVMQNPRHLVRRRGQEARLRCSPMKGHSHVYWYRQLPEEGLKFMVYLQKENIIDESGMPKERFSAEFPKEGPSILRIQQVVRGDSAAYFCASSPKTGWSTEAFFGQGTRLTVV.

The rearrangement uses TRBV29-1 and TRBJ1-2, with D hard to call. Germline lookup yields CDR1 SQVTM and CDR2 ANQGSEA. The V and J ends lost 0 bases and 5 bases respectively, with 7 bases between them. This CDR3 has 12 residues. The CDR3 protein is CSVEDQFYGYTF. The DNA for the CDR3 is TGCAGCGTTGAAGACCAATTTTATGGCTACACCTTC. Based on the CDR3 plus reference TRBV29-1 and TRBJ1-2, the full variable domain is SAVISQKPSRDICQRGTSLTIQCQVDSQVTMMFWYRQQPGQSLTLIATANQGSEATYESGFVIDKFPISRPNLTFSTLTVSNMSPEDSSIYLCSVEDQFYGYTFGSGTRLTVV.

The V call is TRBV4-2, the J call TRBJ2-2, with 9 bases lining up with TRBD2. The V gene end was trimmed by 4 bases and the J gene end by 4 bases; junction bases not matched to a gene: 4. The CDR3 length is 15 residues. Germline loops: CDR1 LGHNA, CDR2 YNFKEQ. The CDR3 loop reads CASSLISGSTGELFF. The CDR3 bases are TGTGCCAGCAGCCTAATTAGCGGGAGCACCGGGGAGCTGTTTTTT.

The gene calls are TRBV5-8 and TRBJ2-3, with TRBD2 as a possible D gene (6 bases). V lost 8 bases, J lost 4 bases, and 17 bases lay in between. The CDR3 runs 14 residues. Germline V gene sequence: CDR1 SGHTS, CDR2 YDEGEE. CDR3 sequence (DNA): TGTGCCAGTCCGCGAGGAGGGAGAGCAGATACGCAGTATTTT. Translating it yields CASPRGGRADTQYF.

The chain combines TRBV18 with TRBJ1-1; TRBD1 agrees at 9 bases. V trimming: 1 base; J trimming: 3 bases; junction bases outside the gene matches: 6. CDR1 and CDR2 (germline): KGHSH, LQKENI. The CDR3 runs to 16 residues. CDR3 protein: CASSPRDRVFHTEAFF. The DNA of the CDR3 is TGTGCCAGCTCACCACGGGACAGGGTGTTTCACACTGAAGCTTTCTTT. Complete variable domain (other parts from reference TRBV18 and TRBJ1-1): NAGVMQNPRHLVRRRGQEARLRCSPMKGHSHVYWYRQLPEEGLKFMVYLQKENIIDESGMPKERFSAEFPKEGPSILRIQQVVRGDSAAYFCASSPRDRVFHTEAFFGQGTRLTVV.

The V and J genes are TRBV4-2 and TRBJ2-7; 9 bases fit TRBD2. V dropped 0 bases and J dropped 5; count of bases not matched to a gene: 8. The CDR3 contains 16 residues. Germline V gene lookup returns CDR1 LGHNA and CDR2 YNFKEQ. In nucleotides, the CDR3 is TGTGCCAGCAGCCAAGACCACGGCGGGAGGGTGGACGAGCAGTACTTC. Its protein is CASSQDHGGRVDEQYF.

This clone was seen once. The chain is built from TRBV18 and TRBJ2-3, with TRBD2 matching 10 bases. The V and J ends lost 3 bases and 3 bases, in that order; junction bases with no gene match: 3. The length of the CDR3 is 15 residues. Per the germline V gene, CDR1 is KGHSH and CDR2 is LQKENI. The CDR3 reads CASSPLAGVTDTQYF. The CDR3 coding sequence is TGTGCCAGCTCACCCCTAGCGGGAGTGACAGATACGCAGTATTTT.